The 2 T cell receptor beta chains in this list originate from one sample, sequenced in a study of early T cells in non-severe SARS-CoV-2 infection. A single record per CDR3 protein comes from TCRdb applying MiXCR to the 5' RACE reads. The table has around 61,000 distinct CDR3 sequences, more than 10% seen once. Sequenced sample: whole blood. These receptors originate from an adult who was a healthcare worker with PCR-confirmed SARS-CoV-2 infection or an uninfected control (not recorded which).

This clonotype was detected a few times. The chain combines TRBV6-5 with TRBJ2-1; 14 bases align to TRBD2. The CDR3 is 16 amino acids. The V and J ends lost 6 bases and 5 bases, in that order; junction bases with no gene match: 6. CDR1 MNHEY and CDR2 SVGAGI come from the germline V gene. CDR3 protein: CASSRTSGGRNNEQFF. The DNA for the CDR3 is TGTGCCAGCAGCCGGACTAGCGGGGGGAGGAACAATGAGCAGTTCTTC.

This clonotype was observed many times. The chain carries TRBV6-1 and TRBJ2-5; D gene uncertain. The CDR3 loop spans 15 amino acids. Germline CDR1 is MNHNS and CDR2 is SASEGT. V was cut by 1 base and J by 5 bases, with 14 bases left in between. The DNA of the CDR3 is TGTGCCAGCAGTGAAGTAAGGGCCATTCAGGAGACCCAGTACTTC. Amino acid sequence: CASSEVRAIQETQYF.